What follows are 5 T cell receptor beta chains derived from one specimen sequenced in a study of identical twins. TCRdb ran MiXCR on the 5' RACE reads and lists one entry per CDR3 protein. This sample has approximately 700,000 distinct CDR3 sequences, with about 20% found just once. The sample also formed part of further work on T cells expressing NK-cell markers.

Sequenced input: PBMCs. All receptors derive from a young woman in good health.

V usage is TRBV7-2 and J usage is TRBJ2-7; 7 bases agree with TRBD2. From germline, CDR1 is SGHTA and CDR2 FQGNSA. V was clipped by 1 base and J by 4 bases; unmatched bases: 7. The CDR3 runs to 15 residues. The CDR3 DNA reads as TGTGCCAGCAGCTTAGTCTTGGCGGGAGTGTACGAGCAGTACTTC. It specifies CASSLVLAGVYEQYF.

The gene calls are TRBV6-5 and TRBJ2-2, with D perhaps given as TRBD1 or TRBD2 (5 bases each). Trimming pared 8 bases from V and 7 bases from J, leaving 14 bases between. Germline V gene lookup returns CDR1 MNHEY and CDR2 SVGAGI. CDR3 length: 13 amino acids. CDR3 sequence (DNA): TGTGCCAGCGGATTACTAGACAGCGGGGAGCTGTTTTTT. It is translated as CASGLLDSGELFF.

This chain joins TRBV5-1 and TRBJ1-4; TRBD1 matches at 8 bases. The germline gives CDR1 SGHRS, CDR2 YFSETQ. J gave up 0 bases and V 3 bases, and 4 bases lay outside the gene matches. This CDR3 is built from 16 residues. As DNA, the CDR3 is TGCGCCAGCAGCTCCGGACAGGGAGCAACTAATGAAAAACTGTTTTTT. Translated, it gives CASSSGQGATNEKLFF.

This clonotype was detected only a few times. The chain links TRBV11-2 to TRBJ2-3; D may correspond to TRBD1 or TRBD2 (8 bases each). Germline V gene sequence: CDR1 SGHAT, CDR2 FQNNGV. CDR3 length equals 18 residues. V gave up 5 bases and J gave up 6 bases, with 27 bases separating them. The CDR3 sequence is CASSPNRGSGRSVDTQYF. CDR3 sequence (DNA): TGTGCCAGCAGCCCTAACAGGGGGAGCGGGAGAAGTGTCGATACGCAGTATTTT.

This clonotype was seen a few times. This chain links TRBV12-3 or TRBV12-4 with TRBJ1-1, with D unresolved. V lost 6 bases and J 0 bases, leaving 8 bases between the germline ends. This CDR3 spans 13 amino acids. The CDR3 region has the DNA TGTGCCAGCAGGGAGAACATGAACACTGAAGCTTTCTTT. It codes for CASRENMNTEAFF.